This paragraph covers one T cell receptor beta chain sequence. In the original workflow: Using reference gene primer amplification, nucleated cell counts were estimated. Generated by immunoSEQ multiplex PCR, the TCRdb table keeps only in-frame clones and is missing some. V, J and clone size are those of that table, while D and trimming were read from the DNA. The sample consists of around 260,000 clones, about 86% of them appearing once. The CDR3 consists of 13 residues. Germline V gene sequence: CDR1 MNHEY, CDR2 SVGAGI. V shed 2 bases and J 11 bases; nucleotides not matched to a gene: 6. The sample belongs to a study of blood T cell repertoires in COVID-19. Overall study context: Acute and convalescent COVID-19 specimens originated in the United States, Italy and Spain. Sources were T cells, B-cell-depleted T cells, or PBMCs; the material itself was cDNA or gDNA.

This rearrangement joins TRBV6-5 to TRBJ1-1; TRBD1 aligns across 9 bases. The sequence was obtained from a man between 25 and 39 years old with active or convalescent COVID-19. Sequencing was carried out using peripheral blood. DNA for the CDR3: TGTGCCAGCAGTTACGACAGGGGGTTCTCGGCTTTCTTT. Translation gives CASSYDRGFSAFF.